This TCR beta chain emerged from a study of identical twins. Overall study results and limits: Possibly, invariant MAIT and iNKT cells partly confounded zero-insertion analyses.

The CDR3 is 11 amino acids. Trimming took 4 bases from V and 6 from J, leaving 6 bases between them. Unique molecular identifiers were present on the cDNA, and a universal primer site came from template switching. Each CDR3 protein gets one entry after TCRdb re-called the 5' RACE reads with MiXCR. The profile shows roughly 350,000 distinct CDR3 sequences, roughly 10% of them singletons. As for this clonotype: The antigen is not known.

V and J are TRBV12-3 or TRBV12-4 and TRBJ2-5; D ambiguous. The sequenced sample consisted of naive T cells sorted from blood. This receptor was taken from a woman in her forties or fifties in good health. Here the CDR3 DNA reads TGTGCCAGCAGTTGGGGAAAGACCCAGTACTTC. Amino acid sequence: CASSWGKTQYF.